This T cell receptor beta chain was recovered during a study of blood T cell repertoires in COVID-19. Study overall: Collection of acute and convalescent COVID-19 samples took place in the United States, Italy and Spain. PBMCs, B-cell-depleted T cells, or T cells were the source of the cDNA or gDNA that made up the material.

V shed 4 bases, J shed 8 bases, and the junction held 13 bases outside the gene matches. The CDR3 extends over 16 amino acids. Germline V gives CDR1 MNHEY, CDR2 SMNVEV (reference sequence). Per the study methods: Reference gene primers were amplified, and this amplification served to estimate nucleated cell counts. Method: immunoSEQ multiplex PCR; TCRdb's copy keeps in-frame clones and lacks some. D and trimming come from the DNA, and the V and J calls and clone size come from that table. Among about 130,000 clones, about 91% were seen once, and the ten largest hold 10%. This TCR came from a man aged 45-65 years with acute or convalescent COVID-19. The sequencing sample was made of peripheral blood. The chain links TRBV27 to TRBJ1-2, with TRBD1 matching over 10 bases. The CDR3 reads CASSSNTGQGLKGYTF. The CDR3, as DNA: TGTGCCAGCAGTTCAAACACGGGACAGGGGTTGAAGGGCTACACCTTC.